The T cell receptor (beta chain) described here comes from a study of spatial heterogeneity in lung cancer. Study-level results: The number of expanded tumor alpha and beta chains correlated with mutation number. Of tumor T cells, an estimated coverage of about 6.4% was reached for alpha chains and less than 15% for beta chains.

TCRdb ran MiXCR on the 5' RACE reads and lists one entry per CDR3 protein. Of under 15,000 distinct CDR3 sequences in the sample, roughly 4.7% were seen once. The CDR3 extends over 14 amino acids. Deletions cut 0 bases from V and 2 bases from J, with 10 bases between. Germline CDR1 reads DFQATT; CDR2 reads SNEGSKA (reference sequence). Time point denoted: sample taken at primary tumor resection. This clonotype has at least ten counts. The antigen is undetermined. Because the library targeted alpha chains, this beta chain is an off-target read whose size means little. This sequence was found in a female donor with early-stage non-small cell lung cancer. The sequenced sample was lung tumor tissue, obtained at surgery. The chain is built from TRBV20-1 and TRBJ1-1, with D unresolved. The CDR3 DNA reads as TGCAGTGCTAGAGATAGAAAGGGTAACACTGAAGCTTTCTTT. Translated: CSARDRKGNTEAFF.